The rows below give T cell receptor beta chains drawn from one sample of a study of beta chain features in type 1 diabetes. The data were produced by immunoSEQ multiplex PCR, yet TCRdb's version contains in-frame clones alone and is incomplete. The repertoire holds hundreds of thousands of clones, with about an eighth as singletons. Specimen: naive CD4+ T cells from blood. These TCRs come from a man younger than 30 with type 1 diabetes. The CDR3 runs from the conserved cysteine through the conserved F or W. The D gene is left open where the match is weak.

CDR3 protein,V gene,D gene
CAWIAGAATTEAFF,TRBV30,.
CASSLGGLSVFEQFF,TRBV5-1,.
CASSFDTQNIQYF,TRBV28,.
CASSGGSGDQETQYF,TRBV2,.
CASSQDLQLYGYTF,TRBV4-2,.
CAWSVGLAGNGELFF,TRBV30,TRBD2
CAISDPPEAFF,TRBV10-3,.
CASSPVGLGEDTQYF,TRBV5-6,TRBD2
CASSGGQTLDYGYTF,TRBV6-1,TRBD1
CASSLSQGSDEQYF,TRBV7-9,.
CASRSGQYNSPLHF,TRBV6-5,TRBD1
CASSLGVGETQYF,TRBV5-6,.
CASSSPGRGAVDTQYF,TRBV4-1,.
CSVEKGMGTEAFF,TRBV29-1,.
CAWSTTNLNTEAFF,TRBV30,.
CASSPEVGSYNEQFF,TRBV7-2,.
CASRPPPGWAPDTQYF,TRBV19,.
CASSLDVGTQETQYF,TRBV7-9,.
CASRFRANNEQFF,TRBV6-5,.
CASSETRGGEKLFF,TRBV19,.
CASSLRSGPPEEKLFF,TRBV5-1,.
CASSGSYNEQFF,TRBV11-2,.
CASSLVGGSLNSPLHF,TRBV5-1,.
CASSPDQGGQPQHF,TRBV10-2,.
CASSLAVDANTEAFF,TRBV7-2,.
CAIGREDSNQPQHF,TRBV6-5,.
CASSSLTDTQYF,TRBV5-1,.
CASSSTGSSYEQYF,TRBV5-6,.
CASSVVPDPTGELFF,TRBV9,.
CASSLMGSYNEQFF,TRBV7-7,.
CAWSADWYSGNTIYF,TRBV30,.
CASSYLGATGTETQYF,TRBV6-5,.
CASSELRGTGGARNTIYF,TRBV25-1,TRBD1
CASSSPRGRGQPQHF,TRBV7-2,.
CASSSRTKGNEQFF,TRBV27,.
CASSRDRDYGYTF,TRBV5-1,TRBD1
CASSLVLSGGFDEQFF,TRBV5-1,TRBD2
CASTRAGGDEQYF,TRBV27,.
CASSSPDRSITF,TRBV27,.
CASSQARGRTEAFF,TRBV14,.
CASSQTGTGNEKLFF,TRBV25-1,.
CSVQDREEYEQYF,TRBV29-1,TRBD1
CAWSFWGQPQHF,TRBV30,.
CASSFSGNEQFF,TRBV5-6,.
CASSGAYPYNEQFF,TRBV25-1,.